Below, 8 T cell receptor beta chains from the same sample are listed, as sequenced in a study of T cells in Graves' hyperthyroidism and ophthalmopathy. The source material, RNA transcripts, was used to amplify TCR beta CDR3 regions. The TCR CDR3 first-round RT-PCR relied on the HTBI primer set. From the multiplex PCR reads, TCRdb called clonotypes with MiXCR, one entry per CDR3 protein. The repertoire holds fewer than 400,000 distinct CDR3 sequences, about 15% seen once, with around a quarter in the top ten. Sequences were obtained from blood. These TCRs come from a woman aged 18-29 years with Graves' hyperthyroidism that later progressed to Graves' ophthalmopathy.

The chain recombines TRBV7-9 with TRBJ2-1; D unresolved. The CDR3 extends over 14 amino acids. Per germline, CDR1 SEHNR and CDR2 FQNEAQ (reference sequence). V shed 0 bases and J shed 2 bases, with 5 bases lying between them. DNA for the CDR3: TGTGCCAGCAGCTTAGCGCCGACCTACAATGAGCAGTTCTTC. Encoded protein: CASSLAPTYNEQFF.

This clonotype appeared many times. This chain joins TRBV3-2 and TRBJ2-1; the table calls TRBD2, which could not be checked here. TRBV3-2 is classified as a pseudogene. CDR3 length equals 15 residues. CDR3 nucleotide sequence: TGTGCCAGCAGGCACTTACTAGCGATAGTTAATGAGCAGTTCTTC. Protein sequence: CASRHLLAIVNEQFF.

The table lists this clonotype with many counts. The chain employs TRBV20-1 and TRBJ2-3; D may be TRBD1 (6 bases). The germline V gene has CDR1 DFQATT and CDR2 SNEGSKA (reference sequence). This CDR3 is built from 14 residues. V lost 6 bases, J lost 1 base, and 14 bases lay in between. CDR3 coding DNA: TGCAGTGCATTACAGGGCCTCGGCACAGATACGCAGTATTTT. It yields the protein CSALQGLGTDTQYF.

The rearrangement uses TRBV7-6 and TRBJ2-5, with TRBD2 matching 10 bases. This CDR3 has 20 residues. V shed 1 base, J shed 2 bases, and the junction held 16 bases outside the gene matches. The germline V gene has CDR1 SGHVS and CDR2 FNYEAQ. The CDR3 bases are TGTGCCAGCAGCTTAGTTCCCCCCCTAGCGGGAGCCCCAACTCAAGAGACCCAGTACTTC. This translates into CASSLVPPLAGAPTQETQYF.

This clonotype was observed a few times. The rearrangement joins TRBV5-1 to TRBJ2-2; TRBD2 matches 10 bases. V shed 4 bases and J 4 bases; nucleotides not matched to a gene: 16. CDR3 length: 19 amino acids. The germline V gene has CDR1 SGHRS and CDR2 YFSETQ. The CDR3 sequence: CASSPFTPSGRVGTGELFF. CDR3 bases: TGCGCCAGCAGCCCCTTCACCCCTAGCGGGAGAGTCGGCACCGGGGAGCTGTTTTTT.

In its sample, this clonotype was seen many times. The CDR3 nucleotides read TGCAGTGCCACATGGACAAGCAGCTGGAACACTGAAGCTTTCTTT. Its translation: CSATWTSSWNTEAFF. The V and J genes are TRBV20-1 and TRBJ1-1; TRBD1 might be the D (5 bases). The CDR3 contains 15 residues. From germline, CDR1 is DFQATT and CDR2 SNEGSKA (reference sequence). V was shortened by 6 bases and J by 1 base, with 18 bases between the two germline ends.

V usage is TRBV7-8 and J usage is TRBJ2-5; possibly TRBD2 for D (6 bases). V lost 1 base and J lost 2, with 11 bases in between. There are 15 residues in the CDR3. From germline, CDR1 is SGHVS and CDR2 FQNEAQ. DNA of the CDR3: TGTGCCAGCAGCTTAGTCCGGCGGGAACAAGAGACCCAGTACTTC. Translated: CASSLVRREQETQYF.

The J gene is TRBJ1-5, the V gene TRBV24-1; D call uncertain. This CDR3 spans 15 amino acids. The V end lost 7 bases, the J end lost 7 bases, and 19 bases lay between the germline ends. Germline values: CDR1 KGHDR, CDR2 SFDVKD. The CDR3: CATRTKRADGQPQHF. For the CDR3, the DNA is TGTGCCACCAGGACGAAAAGGGCGGATGGGCAGCCCCAGCATTTT.